These 25 T cell receptor beta chains share one sample of origin, sequenced in a study of T cell responses to AZD1222 COVID-19 vaccine. Libraries were prepared by immunoSEQ multiplex PCR; TCRdb keeps only in-frame clonotypes and omits some of them. The sample holds 150,000 to 200,000 clones, approximately 91% seen once. The sequenced sample was peripheral blood, obtained 28 days after the second AZD1222 dose. The receptors were gathered from an adult who received the AZD1222 COVID-19 vaccine.

The genes are TRBV6-1 and TRBJ1-1, with D possibly TRBD1 on 6 matching bases. V lost 0 bases and J lost 5, with 13 bases in between. The germline V gene has CDR1 MNHNS and CDR2 SASEGT. There are 15 residues in the CDR3. The CDR3 DNA sequence: TGTGCCAGCAGTGAAGCAAAAGGGGGGTGGACTGAAGCTTTCTTT. It encodes CASSEAKGGWTEAFF.

This chain joins TRBV11-2 and TRBJ2-7, with no clear D. Per germline, CDR1 SGHAT and CDR2 FQNNGV. Trimming cost V 1 base and J 6 bases, with 16 bases left between them. This CDR3 is 15 amino acids long. The CDR3 DNA reads as TGTGCCAGCAGCTTAGTCGTTGGGTCTGGGGTCGAGCAGTACTTC. Translating gives CASSLVVGSGVEQYF.

The rearrangement links TRBV30 to TRBJ1-5, with TRBD1 matching 9 bases. This CDR3 contains 17 residues. CDR1 and CDR2 (germline): GTSNPN, SVGIG (reference sequence). J was trimmed by 1 base and V by 3 bases; bases with no gene match: 10. CDR3 nucleotides: TGTGCCTGGAGAGAGCGCCTAGGGACAGGGAGCAATCAGCCCCAGCATTTT. This sequence encodes CAWRERLGTGSNQPQHF.

The chain combines TRBV6-5 with TRBJ1-1; no firm D call. The CDR3 has 13 residues. CDR1 and CDR2 from the germline V gene are MNHEY and SVGAGI. V lost 6 bases to trimming and J lost 1 base, with 9 bases between them. Here the CDR3 DNA reads TGTGCCAGCAGGGTAAACAGGAACACTGAAGCTTTCTTT. Residues: CASRVNRNTEAFF.

Only one count was recorded for this clone. This chain joins TRBV2 and TRBJ1-1; D is unresolved. Germline CDR1 is SNHLY and CDR2 is FYNNEI. The CDR3 loop spans 15 amino acids. Trimming took off 2 bases at V and 1 base at J, with 11 bases between the two ends. CDR3 in amino acids: CASSERWGRNTEAFF. The CDR3 coding sequence is TGTGCCAGCAGTGAAAGGTGGGGTCGGAACACTGAAGCTTTCTTT. The full variable domain, in which reference TRBV2 and TRBJ1-1 provide the parts outside the CDR3, is EPEVTQTPSHQVTQMGQEVILRCVPISNHLYFYWYRQILGQKVEFLVSFYNNEISEKSEIFDDQFSVERPDGSNFTLKIRSTKLEDSAMYFCASSERWGRNTEAFFGQGTRLTVV.

The rearrangement links TRBV5-1 to TRBJ2-7; 10 bases are a match to TRBD1. This CDR3 is built from 14 residues. Germline CDR1 SGHRS, CDR2 YFSETQ. J was trimmed by 4 bases and V by 4 bases; bases with no gene match: 5. The CDR3 sequence: CASSTTGGRYEQYF. For the CDR3, the DNA is TGCGCCAGCAGCACGACAGGGGGCAGGTACGAGCAGTACTTC.

The chain links TRBV7-9 to TRBJ1-1, with 7 bases identical to TRBD1. The CDR3 sequence is 14 residues long. The trim removed 2 bases at V and 4 bases at J, leaving 4 bases unmatched. Germline V gene data show CDR1 as SEHNR and CDR2 as FQNEAQ (reference sequence). CDR3 in DNA: TGTGCCAGCAGCTTAACAGGGGTTCGCACTGAAGCTTTCTTT. Amino acid sequence: CASSLTGVRTEAFF.

The chain carries TRBV5-1 and TRBJ2-6; 16 bases fit TRBD2. The CDR3 covers 18 residues. The junction had 5 bases not matched to a gene; V was cut back by 4 bases and J by 4 bases. The germline CDR1 and CDR2 sequences are SGHRS and YFSETQ. The CDR3 DNA is TGCGCCAGCAGCGTGGGACTAGCGGGAGGGTACGGGGCCAACGTCCTGACTTTC. It specifies CASSVGLAGGYGANVLTF.

This clone was counted only a few times. The chain joins TRBV16 to TRBJ1-1; perhaps TRBD1 as D (5 bases). This CDR3 comprises 15 residues. CDR1 is KGHSY and CDR2 is FQNENV in the germline V gene. V lost 2 bases, J lost 2 bases, and 12 bases lay in between. DNA of the CDR3: TGTGCCAGCAGCCAACTTCCCTGGGGCAACACTGAAGCTTTCTTT. Encoded protein: CASSQLPWGNTEAFF.

The genes are TRBV6-5 and TRBJ1-2; D is perhaps TRBD1 (5 bases). The CDR3 consists of 13 residues. Trimming left V 7 bases short and J 2 bases short, with 11 bases between. Germline V CDR1 and CDR2: MNHEY, SVGAGI. CDR3 amino acids: CASKIQGNYGYTF. The CDR3 DNA is TGTGCCAGCAAAATCCAGGGAAACTATGGCTACACCTTC.

This clone was seen a few times. V usage is TRBV2 and J usage is TRBJ2-5; D gene uncertain. This CDR3 spans 13 amino acids. The germline CDR1 and CDR2 sequences are SNHLY and FYNNEI. Trimming cost V 5 bases and J 3 bases, with 10 bases left between them. This CDR3 is CASSWLEKETQYF. The CDR3 DNA sequence: TGTGCCAGCAGTTGGTTGGAGAAAGAGACCCAGTACTTC.

V usage is TRBV7-6 and J usage is TRBJ2-3; D gene ambiguous. Germline CDR1 reads SGHVS; CDR2 reads FNYEAQ. CDR3 length: 16 amino acids. The V end was cut by 2 bases, the J end by 0 bases, with 12 bases between. CDR3 DNA sequence: TGTGCCAGCAGCTTACAGGAAATCGCTAGCACAGATACGCAGTATTTT. It is translated as CASSLQEIASTDTQYF.

This rearrangement joins TRBV5-4 to TRBJ1-1, with a possible D match to TRBD1 (5 bases). This CDR3 has 12 residues. V was shortened by 1 base and J by 7 bases, with 8 bases between the two germline ends. Germline V gene sequence: CDR1 SGHNT, CDR2 YYREEE (reference sequence). This CDR3 reads CASSLRDREAFF. Here the CDR3 DNA reads TGTGCCAGCAGCTTGAGGGACCGTGAAGCTTTCTTT.

The chain has TRBV4-2 and TRBJ1-5; a weak D match, TRBD1 (5 bases). V was shortened by 1 base and J by 11 bases, with 21 bases between the two germline ends. The germline gives CDR1 LGHNA, CDR2 YNFKEQ. The CDR3 contains 16 residues. As DNA, the CDR3 is TGTGCCAGCAGCCAAGTCGAGGTCAGGGTAGGAATAGCCCAGCATTTT. This gives the protein CASSQVEVRVGIAQHF.

The V and J genes are TRBV5-1 and TRBJ2-7; 9 nucleotides agree with TRBD2. Germline loops: CDR1 SGHRS, CDR2 YFSETQ. J lost 2 bases, V lost 5 bases, and 5 bases had no gene match. The CDR3 totals 14 residues. The CDR3, as DNA: TGCGCCAGCAGTACTTCTAGCGGGACCTACGAGCAGTACTTC. Its translation is CASSTSSGTYEQYF.

This sequence joins TRBV18 and TRBJ1-1, with 7 bases that match TRBD1. The V gene's germline CDR1 is KGHSH and CDR2 LQKENI. The CDR3 runs 16 residues. Trimming at V came to 0 bases and at J to 5 bases, leaving 9 bases not matched to a gene. The chain's CDR3 is CASSPPTGFRGTEAFF. Here the CDR3 DNA reads TGTGCCAGCTCACCACCCACAGGCTTCAGGGGGACTGAAGCTTTCTTT.

V is TRBV5-6 and J is TRBJ1-4; D call uncertain. This CDR3 is 16 amino acids long. CDR1 and CDR2 (germline): SGHDT, YYEEEE. With 1 base removed from V and 3 bases from J, the gap between germline ends came to 13 bases. The CDR3 sequence is CASSLFQLTANEKLFF. DNA of the CDR3: TGTGCCAGCAGCTTGTTCCAGTTAACGGCTAATGAAAAACTGTTTTTT.

The V and J genes are TRBV18 and TRBJ2-1, with 10 bases that match TRBD2. The CDR3 covers 17 residues. The trim removed 4 bases at V and 7 bases at J, leaving 13 bases unmatched. Germline CDR1 reads KGHSH; CDR2 reads LQKENI. The chain's CDR3 is CASSRPGLAGVRNEQFF. The CDR3 coding sequence is TGTGCCAGCTCACGACCGGGGCTAGCGGGGGTAAGGAATGAGCAGTTCTTC.

This clone was picked up a small number of times. The chain joins TRBV30 to TRBJ1-6; no definite D call. Germline V CDR1 and CDR2: GTSNPN, SVGIG (reference sequence). V gave up 0 bases and J gave up 9 bases, with 3 bases separating them. The CDR3 is 11 residues long. The CDR3 DNA is TGTGCCTGGAGTGTGAGTTCACCCCTCCACTTT. Translating gives CAWSVSSPLHF.

The chain uses TRBV19 and TRBJ2-1, with TRBD2 matching over 9 bases. V dropped 3 bases and J dropped 6; count of bases not matched to a gene: 9. CDR3 length equals 16 residues. Germline CDR1 reads LNHDA; CDR2 reads SQIVND (reference sequence). The CDR3 DNA is TGTGCCAGTAGTATCCCCCCAGCGGGGGGACTCAATGAGCAGTTCTTC. This gives the protein CASSIPPAGGLNEQFF.

This chain joins TRBV7-3 and TRBJ2-1; 8 bases are a match to TRBD2. Per the germline V gene, CDR1 is SGHTA and CDR2 is FQGTGA. J gave up 1 base and V 5 bases, and 4 bases lay outside the gene matches. The CDR3 spans 15 residues. CDR3 nucleotide sequence: TGTGCCAGCAGCACCGGGAGGGGATCCTACAATGAGCAGTTCTTC. It is translated as CASSTGRGSYNEQFF. The variable domain in full, completed from reference TRBV7-3 and TRBJ2-1, reads GAGVSQTPSNKVTEKGKYVELRCDPISGHTALYWYRQSLGQGPEFLIYFQGTGAADDSGLPNDRFFAVRPEGSVSTLKIQRTERGDSAVYLCASSTGRGSYNEQFFGPGTRLTVL.

This clone was seen once. The chain has TRBV21-1 and TRBJ1-5. TRBV21-1 is flagged as a pseudogene. The CDR3 is 20 amino acids. The CDR3: CASSKRIAREDSYSNQPQHF. The CDR3 bases are TGTGCCAGCAGCAAAAGGATCGCCAGGGAGGACAGCTATAGCAATCAGCCCCAGCATTTT.

The chain has TRBV4-2 and TRBJ2-3; 9 nucleotides agree with TRBD2. Germline CDR1 is LGHNA and CDR2 is YNFKEQ. The V and J ends lost 1 base and 4 bases, in that order; junction bases with no gene match: 6. CDR3 length: 16 amino acids. The CDR3 region is CASSQGLSGGPDTQYF. The CDR3 bases are TGTGCCAGCAGCCAAGGCCTTAGCGGGGGACCAGATACGCAGTATTTT.

The rearrangement uses TRBV7-6 and TRBJ2-2; 7 nucleotides match TRBD2. The V and J ends lost 2 bases and 7 bases, in that order; junction bases with no gene match: 7. Germline-derived CDR1 and CDR2 are SGHVS and FNYEAQ. The CDR3 sequence is 15 residues long. The CDR3 DNA sequence: TGTGCCAGCAGCTTACGGGGGAGGGCCGTCGGGGAGCTGTTTTTT. The encoded protein is CASSLRGRAVGELFF.

The J gene is TRBJ1-1, the V gene TRBV6-2 or TRBV6-3; 9 bases agree with TRBD1. The V gene's germline CDR1 is MNHEY and CDR2 SVGEGT. CDR3 length: 15 amino acids. After removal of 5 bases from V and 5 bases from J, the junction contained 9 bases not matched to a gene. Here the CDR3 DNA reads TGTGCCAGCAGTGCCCCGGGACAGGGAAAGACTGAAGCTTTCTTT. It is translated as CASSAPGQGKTEAFF.